This T cell receptor beta chain was retrieved from a study of blood T cells in healthy people across ages. Together with a sample-barcoded 5' primer, a J-beta primer mix was included in a second PCR lasting roughly 6 to 12 cycles. The template-switch adaptor, which had 12 random nucleotides, put a tag on each cDNA molecule. MiXCR was run by TCRdb on the 5' RACE reads, yielding one entry per CDR3 protein. The profile shows about 590,000 distinct CDR3 sequences, less than 35% of them singletons. V lost 5 bases to trimming and J lost 0 bases, with 9 bases between them. This CDR3 region has 14 residues. Comment on this clonotype: Its antigen is unidentified.

Study-wide findings and caveats: Diversity estimated from one million T cells was considered an underestimate. A roughly linear fall in TCR beta diversity per million T cells was seen with increasing age. Because donor CMV status was unknown, expanded clonotype changes were possibly confounded.

The chain uses TRBV12-3 or TRBV12-4 and TRBJ2-3, with a possible D match to TRBD2 (5 bases). The TCR comes from a woman aged 80 or over in good health. Sequenced input: blood. CDR3 bases: TGTGCCAGCAGTCAACTAGTGAGCACAGATACGCAGTATTTT. Translating it yields CASSQLVSTDTQYF.